This TCR beta chain was sequenced for a study of cytotoxic CD8 clonotypes in ibrutinib-treated CLL. The CDR3 runs 13 residues. Trimming pared 8 bases from V and 7 bases from J, leaving 18 bases between. The V gene's germline CDR1 is GTSNPN and CDR2 SVGIG (reference sequence). Libraries were prepared by immunoSEQ multiplex PCR; TCRdb keeps only in-frame clonotypes and omits some of them. The repertoire holds about 120,000 clones, with roughly 60% as singletons. The TCR was taken from a human donor with chronic lymphocytic leukemia. The source material was PBMCs, sampled after 24 months of ibrutinib treatment. V is TRBV30 and J is TRBJ1-3, with D perhaps TRBD1 (5 bases). CDR3 bases: TGTGCCGGCAGGGTCTCCGCATCGAACACCATATATTTT. Translated: CAGRVSASNTIYF.